The 27 T cell receptor beta chains below come from one sample, sequenced in a study of technical replicates of blood from a few donors. Only in-frame clones appear in the TCRdb table, and some are missing; sequencing was by immunoSEQ multiplex PCR. The sample holds around 80,000 clones, roughly 94% seen once. The sequenced material came from T cells isolated from PBMCs. These receptors originate from a human donor in good health.

In DNA, the CDR3 is TGTGCCAGCAGCCTACAGCCGAACACTGAAGCTTTCTTT. Residues: CASSLQPNTEAFF. V usage is TRBV14 and J usage is TRBJ1-1; D remains unclear. Germline-derived CDR1 and CDR2 are SGHDN and FVKESK. Between the trimmed V and J ends, which lost 4 bases and 1 base, there was a span of 7 bases. CDR3 size: 13 residues.

The chain uses TRBV10-3 and TRBJ2-3; D is perhaps TRBD2 (6 bases). CDR1 and CDR2 (germline): ENHRY, SYGVKD. This CDR3 has 14 residues. Trimming stripped 3 bases from V and 0 bases from J, with 7 bases between. The CDR3 region is CAISESGSTDTQYF. DNA of the CDR3: TGTGCCATCAGTGAAAGCGGGAGCACAGATACGCAGTATTTT.

This clone was detected once. The V call is TRBV9, the J call TRBJ2-3; D call uncertain. The CDR3 extends over 15 amino acids. Trimming shortened V by 0 bases and J by 0 bases, and 8 bases separated the two germline ends. In germline, CDR1 is SGDLS, CDR2 YYNGEE. CDR3 sequence: CASSVGDFSTDTQYF. CDR3 coding DNA: TGTGCCAGCAGCGTAGGAGATTTTAGCACAGATACGCAGTATTTT.

This clone has a single count. This chain links TRBV5-1 with TRBJ2-7; D is unresolved. Deletions cut 4 bases from V and 3 bases from J, with 17 bases between. Germline CDR1 SGHRS, CDR2 YFSETQ. The CDR3 totals 15 residues. In DNA, the CDR3 is TGCGCCAGCAGCCCCGCGCCCGACTCCGACTACGAGCAGTACTTC. It translates to CASSPAPDSDYEQYF.

This chain joins TRBV27 and TRBJ2-7; 9 nucleotides line up with TRBD2. J was trimmed by 4 bases and V by 2 bases; bases with no gene match: 15. CDR1 and CDR2 (germline): MNHEY, SMNVEV (reference sequence). The length of the CDR3 is 18 residues. CDR3: CASSLTGNGHSGRYEQYF. DNA of the CDR3: TGTGCCAGCAGTTTAACGGGAAATGGACATAGCGGGAGATACGAGCAGTACTTC.

The V call is TRBV4-2, the J call TRBJ2-1, with TRBD2 identical over 8 bases. The V and J ends lost 1 base and 3 bases, in that order; junction bases with no gene match: 5. Per germline, CDR1 LGHNA and CDR2 YNFKEQ. This CDR3 comprises 16 residues. Written as DNA, the CDR3 is TGTGCCAGCAGCCAAGGTTGGCGGGAGGTCTACAATGAGCAGTTCTTC. It yields the protein CASSQGWREVYNEQFF.

The chain employs TRBV10-3 and TRBJ1-5, with D perhaps TRBD1 (5 bases). Germline V lookup: CDR1 ENHRY, CDR2 SYGVKD. This CDR3 has 12 residues. Trimming removed 4 bases from V and 11 bases from J, with 12 bases in between. This chain's CDR3 is CAISVTGESQHF. CDR3 nucleotides: TGTGCCATCAGTGTTACAGGCGAATCCCAGCATTTT.

The table lists this clone with a count of one. CDR3 sequence (DNA): TGTGCCAGTAGTATCAGGGTCAATGAGCAGTTCTTC. Protein sequence: CASSIRVNEQFF. This chain connects TRBV19 to TRBJ2-1; tentative D call: TRBD1 (5 bases). The V gene's germline CDR1 is LNHDA and CDR2 SQIVND (reference sequence). V lost 3 bases to trimming and J lost 6 bases, with 6 bases between them. The CDR3 covers 12 residues.

The CDR3 DNA sequence: TGTGCCAGCAGTTACTCAGCAGGGGTTGGCACTGAAGCTTTCTTT. This gives the protein CASSYSAGVGTEAFF. The J gene is TRBJ1-1, the V gene TRBV6-5; D might be TRBD1 (6 bases). Trimming stripped 0 bases from V and 4 bases from J, with 12 bases between. Per germline, CDR1 MNHEY and CDR2 SVGAGI. This CDR3 region has 15 residues.

The chain is built from TRBV9 and TRBJ2-3, with unresolved D. The CDR3 extends over 13 amino acids. Germline assignment: CDR1 SGDLS and CDR2 YYNGEE. Trimming took off 3 bases at V and 0 bases at J, with 5 bases between the two ends. The CDR3, as DNA: TGTGCCAGCAGCGGGCCGAGCACAGATACGCAGTATTTT. Protein sequence: CASSGPSTDTQYF.

This chain joins TRBV2 and TRBJ1-2, with 7 bases fitting TRBD1. This CDR3 is 17 amino acids long. The trim removed 5 bases at V and 0 bases at J, leaving 12 bases unmatched. Germline assignment: CDR1 SNHLY and CDR2 FYNNEI. CDR3 DNA: TGTGCCAGCAGTCTAGTACGGGACAGTAGAGCTAACTATGGCTACACCTTC. Protein sequence: CASSLVRDSRANYGYTF.

Here the CDR3 reads CASSVAFTGGAGEQYF. CDR3 bases: TGTGCCAGCAGCGTAGCTTTTACAGGGGGCGCGGGGGAGCAGTACTTC. The chain carries TRBV9 and TRBJ2-7, with 9 bases identical to TRBD1. The V gene's germline CDR1 is SGDLS and CDR2 YYNGEE. CDR3 length equals 16 residues. After removal of 0 bases from V and 7 bases from J, the junction contained 11 bases not matched to a gene.

The chain carries TRBV5-6 and TRBJ2-3; the match to TRBD1 covers 10 bases. The germline V gene has CDR1 SGHDT and CDR2 YYEEEE. V lost 4 bases and J lost 2; bases outside the gene matches: 4. The CDR3 runs 15 residues. CDR3 DNA: TGTGCCAGCAGCCCCGGGACAGGGGTCACAGATACGCAGTATTTT. Protein sequence: CASSPGTGVTDTQYF.

The chain has TRBV19 and TRBJ2-7; 9 bases line up with TRBD1. This CDR3 is built from 14 residues. Germline-derived CDR1 and CDR2 are LNHDA and SQIVND (reference sequence). After removal of 5 bases from V and 2 bases from J, the junction contained 4 bases not matched to a gene. Written as DNA, the CDR3 is TGTGCCAGTAGTGCCGGGACAGGGACCTACGAGCAGTACTTC. It yields the protein CASSAGTGTYEQYF.

The V and J genes are TRBV6-6 and TRBJ2-1, with 9 bases identical to TRBD2. The V gene end was trimmed by 8 bases and the J gene end by 3 bases; junction bases not matched to a gene: 5. Germline V CDR1 and CDR2: MNHNY, SVGAGI (reference sequence). The CDR3 length is 14 residues. The CDR3 loop is CASGSGGNYNEQFF. The DNA of the CDR3 is TGTGCCAGCGGTAGCGGGGGAAACTACAATGAGCAGTTCTTC.

The rearrangement uses TRBV27 and TRBJ1-2, with unresolved D. This CDR3 is built from 13 residues. The germline CDR1 and CDR2 sequences are MNHEY and SMNVEV (reference sequence). V was cut by 3 bases and J by 5 bases, with 10 bases left in between. This chain's CDR3 is CASSLHLSYGYTF. The CDR3 coding sequence is TGTGCCAGCAGTTTGCATCTCAGTTATGGCTACACCTTC.

The rearrangement joins TRBV6-1 to TRBJ2-7; 13 bases align to TRBD2. V lost 4 bases, J lost 4 bases, and 10 bases stayed unmatched. Germline CDR1 MNHNS, CDR2 SASEGT. The CDR3 runs to 17 residues. Written as DNA, the CDR3 is TGTGCCAGCAGTGGACAGGGTCGGACTAGCGGGAGATACGAGCAGTACTTC. Amino acid sequence: CASSGQGRTSGRYEQYF.

The V and J genes are TRBV7-3 and TRBJ2-1, with TRBD2 identical over 10 bases. V lost 2 bases, J lost 10 bases, and 8 bases stayed unmatched. Germline-derived CDR1 and CDR2 are SGHTA and FQGTGA. This CDR3 spans 15 amino acids. CDR3 in DNA: TGTGCCAGCAGCTTACCCGGGACTAGCGAAAAAGAGCAGTTCTTC. Protein: CASSLPGTSEKEQFF.

This chain links TRBV21-1 with TRBJ2-7; the D call TRBD2 from the table was never checked on the DNA. TRBV21-1 is deemed a pseudogene. This CDR3 comprises 21 residues. CDR3 nucleotide sequence: TGTGCCAGCAGCAAAGAGGAGGGACTAGCGGATCGAGTGCGCCTCAACTACGAGCAGTACTTC. Translation: CASSKEEGLADRVRLNYEQYF.

As DNA, the CDR3 is TGTGCCAGCAGCTTGGGCGGGACTAGCGGGCTTTACGAGCAGTACTTC. It encodes CASSLGGTSGLYEQYF. This sequence joins TRBV5-4 and TRBJ2-7; 12 nucleotides match TRBD2. V lost 0 bases and J lost 4; bases outside the gene matches: 5. This CDR3 comprises 16 residues. Germline V gene lookup returns CDR1 SGHNT and CDR2 YYREEE (reference sequence).

The V call is TRBV6-1, the J call TRBJ2-7, with a weak D call TRBD2 (5 bases). Germline-derived CDR1 and CDR2 are MNHNS and SASEGT. The CDR3 is 12 residues long. V lost 6 bases to trimming and J lost 3 bases, with 9 bases between them. CDR3 region: CASSLGGYEQYF. As DNA, the CDR3 is TGTGCCAGCAGCCTAGGAGGCTACGAGCAGTACTTC.

This chain joins TRBV11-2 and TRBJ2-1, with D possibly being TRBD2 (7 bases). CDR1 and CDR2 (germline): SGHAT, FQNNGV. The CDR3 is 18 residues long. The V gene lost 0 bases and the J gene lost 0 bases, with 15 bases spanning the gap. CDR3 sequence (DNA): TGTGCCAGCAGCTTAGATCTTGGGGGAGGGGGCTCCTACAATGAGCAGTTCTTC. Its protein product is CASSLDLGGGGSYNEQFF.

The chain recombines TRBV28 with TRBJ1-1; tentative D call: TRBD1 (6 bases). V lost 6 bases and J lost 0, with 14 bases in between. The germline V gene has CDR1 MDHEN and CDR2 SYDVKM. The CDR3 loop spans 15 amino acids. The CDR3 region has the DNA TGTGCCAGCAGCCCCACCAGGGGAATGAACACTGAAGCTTTCTTT. This encodes CASSPTRGMNTEAFF.

This sequence joins TRBV5-8 and TRBJ2-2, with D tentatively TRBD1 (5 bases). V dropped 0 bases and J dropped 5 bases, with 14 bases sitting between them. This CDR3 is 16 amino acids long. CDR1 is SGHTS, CDR2 YDEGEE, per germline. CDR3 sequence: CASSLGDLGRTGELFF. Here the CDR3 DNA reads TGTGCCAGCAGCTTGGGTGATCTGGGGCGGACCGGGGAGCTGTTTTTT.

The chain couples TRBV15 to TRBJ2-7; no reliable D call. Germline lookup yields CDR1 LNHNV and CDR2 YYDKDF (reference sequence). The V end lost 0 bases, the J end lost 3 bases, and 6 bases lay between the germline ends. This CDR3 has 13 amino acids. The CDR3 DNA reads as TGTGCCACCAGCAGAGATCCCGGCTACGAGCAGTACTTC. It encodes CATSRDPGYEQYF.

V gene TRBV6-5 combines with J gene TRBJ2-1, with 9 bases that match TRBD2. V lost 8 bases and J lost 9; bases outside the gene matches: 5. Germline CDR1 reads MNHEY; CDR2 reads SVGAGI. The CDR3 runs 12 residues. The chain's CDR3 is CASASSGSEQFF. The CDR3 bases are TGTGCCAGCGCCAGTAGCGGGAGTGAGCAGTTCTTC.

J is TRBJ2-7 and V is TRBV5-6; 14 bases are a match to TRBD2. The V and J ends lost 2 bases and 3 bases, in that order; junction bases with no gene match: 4. The CDR3 covers 16 residues. Germline CDR1 and CDR2: SGHDT and YYEEEE. The CDR3 is CASSFGTSGSHYEQYF. The CDR3 DNA follows: TGTGCCAGCAGCTTTGGGACTAGCGGGAGTCACTACGAGCAGTACTTC.